This record concerns one TCR beta chain sequence. The clone's antigen remains unknown. The sample holds no much larger clone one base away, and base qualities are not on file. From the cysteine up to the phenylalanine, the CDR3 has a length of 14 residues. Only the CDR3 portion is preserved as DNA: 42 bases, with reading frame beginning at the first base. The germline V gene specifies MDHEN as CDR1 and SYDVKM as CDR2. From V the trimming removes 4 bases and from J it removes 11 bases, while the gene matches leave 9 bases of the junction unaccounted for. The immunoSEQ Assay was used to sequence TCR beta CDR3 regions from DNA. The study's processing was this. To compute T cell density, TCR beta template counts were normalized to usable DNA, which was estimated by amplifying housekeeping genes. The preseqR package was used to estimate richness by extrapolating to 400,000 templates for PBMC samples and to 120,000 templates for tissue samples. Clonality was calculated as one minus Pielou's evenness. Tissue-enriched TCRs were identified through differential abundance testing performed on productive amino-acid clonotypes, with a minimum total count of 5 and an alpha of 0.1. The Jaccard Index and the Morisita Overlap Index were used to measure how much the repertoires overlapped between compartments. TCR beta CDR3s were clustered by GLIPH together with public tetramer-defined viral CDR3s, and at least three viral sequences plus V-gene enrichment were required for viral motifs. The immuneACCESS repertoire file appears here via TCRdb, limited to in-frame rearrangements. These files lack a portion of the clones; in checked studies, under half of the deficit traces to unresolved V genes, and the cause of the others is not known. V and J calls and clone size come straight from that table; D and trimming were deduced from the DNA. A total of some 24,000 clones appear in this sample, approximately 84% of them only once. The ten largest clones take up roughly 6.2% of the sample.

This record belongs to a study of T cells in localized non-small cell lung cancer (dated by TCRdb to the early 2020s). Regarding the study in general: The study examined T cell repertoires in a few hundred patients with early-stage NSCLC and compared tumors with uninvolved tumor-adjacent lungs. The cohort comprised 236 treatment-naïve NSCLC patients with resected, localized lung tumors. A mean age of approximately 66 years was recorded for the NSCLC patients, of whom under 150 were male and 107 were female.

Results and caveats for the whole study, not just this receptor: Higher blood T cell density associated with longer overall survival, while higher adjacent-lung clonality associated with shorter survival. Because the study design was exploratory, TCR variables were selected using unadjusted p-values without false-discovery rate correction. Uninvolved tumor-adjacent lung showed the highest T cell clonality, higher than tumor, which suggests more focused antigenic responses in the uninvolved tumor-adjacent lung. Because multi-region tumor sequencing was not performed, intratumor heterogeneity could not be ruled out. A median of around 60 of the top 100 tumor clones turned up in the paired uninvolved adjacent lung, and fewer than 35 of those clones also ranked among the top 100 of that same adjacent lung.

At diagnosis, tumor, uninvolved tumor-adjacent lung and peripheral blood were collected and then preserved as a mix of FFPE and fresh-frozen material. For TCR repertoire profiling, the blood samples were analyzed as peripheral blood mononuclear cells. Sample: peripheral blood, taken before any cancer treatment. This sequence uses TRBV28 and TRBJ1-4; the junction holds 8 bases that match TRBD1. The receptor was isolated from a male donor at least 60 years old with stage II squamous cell lung carcinoma. The DNA sequence is given as TGTGCCAGCAGTTCCTCCGGGACAGGCGGGAAACTGTTTTTT. Its protein reads: CASSSSGTGGKLFF.